A single TCR beta chain is shown here with its context. Its specificity is not known. The data belong to a study of shared clonotypes between healthy human individuals. The CDR3 is made up of 13 amino acids. The germline CDR1 and CDR2 sequences are PRHDT and FYEKMQ (reference sequence). The V and J ends lost 2 bases and 15 bases respectively, with 14 bases between them. Findings and limits, study-wide: The generation probabilities recorded for non-shared clonotypes fell below those of clonotypes shared by all four donors.

Method: immunoSEQ multiplex PCR; TCRdb's copy keeps in-frame clones and lacks some. In the table there are around 2,000,000 clones, approximately 95% of which are singletons. Naive CD8 cells lacked CD45RO, underwent positive selection for CCR7 and left out terminally differentiated effector memory CD45RA+ cells. Those who donated were healthy HIV-negative adults, with no recent acute infections or vaccinations reported. The V call is TRBV13, the J call TRBJ1-6; D is undetermined. This TCR was recovered from a man aged 18 to 29 in good health. The material sequenced was naive CD8+ T cells sorted from blood. CDR3 loop: CASSLRTRQDLHF. The CDR3 nucleotides read TGTGCCAGCAGCTTACGGACCCGGCAAGACCTCCACTTT.